This T cell receptor (beta chain) was captured in a study of cytomegalovirus exposure and HLA in healthy donors (TCRdb year 2017). Study-level background: According to an earlier analysis of 587 of the donors, some 180 million T cells yielded 117 million unique TCR beta sequences and approximately 300 Gb of sequence data. Every repertoire in the discovery cohort had been generated on one and the same sequencing platform. About five DR-DQ haplotypes were handled as single units for association and clustering, since linkage in the cohort was strong. Donor age, sex, ethnicity and CMV serostatus were collected together with the repertoire data. In the later analysis, no new phenotypic data were used to find candidate immune exposures; instead, reliance was placed on TCR beta sequences and their occurrence across donors. About 300 gigabases of sequencing data and 70 million to 100 million unique TCR sequences were included in an early release covering about 700 HLA-typed donors. To predict cytomegalovirus infection status, the study brought together high-throughput TCR immunosequencing, statistical association of individual TCRs with disease status, and machine learning. The study was designed to test whether signatures of past pathogen exposure could be identified by cataloging public T cell receptors. The genetic ancestry cluster associated with self-reported Caucasian donors included 80% to 90% of the roughly 390 genotyped donors. HLA typing included class I and class II loci at four-digit resolution. Typing coverage varied by locus: 629-630 donors for A, B, C, DRB1 and DQB1; 500 to 550 for DQA1; about 590 for DPA1; roughly 450 for DPB1. The study used immunosequencing to profile the T cell repertoires of several hundred subjects and linked those repertoires to cytomegalovirus serostatus. A later analysis re-examined previously published TCR beta repertoires from 500 to 700 donors and added high-resolution HLA genotyping to investigate patterns of TCR occurrence. Genome-wide SNP genotypes for about 60% of the roughly 670 donors were used in a later genetic analysis, which treated that subset as a discovery cohort. Along with the approximately 650-subject first cohort, a separate validation cohort of 120 different subjects was used. Across approximately 420 genotyped donors of the cohort, an average of 235,054 unique TCR beta nucleotide sequences per donor were sequenced, and roughly 20% of those sequences were non-productive. An earlier analysis of fewer than 750 of the donors used high-throughput TCR beta sequencing to judge whether each TCR beta V gene segment behaved as functional or pseudogenic. Study-level results and caveats: A total of 150 to 200 TCR beta chains were listed by the study as associated with cytomegalovirus. Roughly uniform sequencing depth across donors was assumed in presence/absence analyses, although this assumption may not hold. At a false discovery rate of 0.05, a later analysis linked 16,951 TCR beta sequences to specific HLA alleles. According to the authors, the approach could potentially be generalized to other disease states and immunological phenotypes. Correlated functional status among segregating V segments might be attributable to linkage disequilibrium, but an unknown experimental factor could not be ruled out. A further reported finding was that TCR beta sequences accurately predicted the HLA-A and HLA-B alleles for most subjects in the first cohort. A cluster of highly shared sequence variants was judged likely to represent a technical artifact of the sequencing pipeline. The only immune exposure information available for the cohort was CMV serostatus. In a later analysis, HLA-associated TCR beta chains were found to be more clonally expanded and to have lower generation probabilities than equally common non-associated chains. In a later analysis, several top co-occurrence clusters were reported to appear linked to parvovirus B19, influenza, CMV and Epstein-Barr virus. Cytomegalovirus status was reported to be diagnosed by the classifier with high specificity and sensitivity in both the original and validation cohorts. V-gene and J-gene trimming of TCR beta chains was associated with a missense DCLRE1C variant in a later genetic analysis, and the association was replicated in an independent cohort. In an earlier analysis of some 500 of the donors, most TCR beta V segments were observed in productive rearrangements about 87% or about 30% of the time, broadly matching IMGT annotations. This cohort had only TCR beta chains sequenced, and the lack of alpha or paired-chain data limited which features could be detected. When HLA alleles, especially DR and DQ, strongly co-occurred, attributing TCR associations to individual alleles was difficult. Compared with the 666-donor mean, donors in an Asian-associated ancestry cluster had fewer N-insertions in productive TCRs, according to a later genetic analysis. Because counts were too low, roughly 17 rarely observed V segments, including chromosome 9 orphons, were left out of the earlier analysis of about 500 of the donors. Three of the identified cytomegalovirus-associated TCR beta chains were confirmed in vitro to be specific for cytomegalovirus antigens. Because HLA typing was unavailable for some donors at each locus, only the typed subset was used in association tests. Most TCR sequences were observed very rarely across donors, whereas some public TCRs were present in many individuals. In a later analysis, the rate of TCR association differed among HLA loci, with DRB1 alleles having the most associated TCRs and HLA-C alleles having the fewest. In a later analysis, most CMV-associated TCR beta chains were found to appear HLA-restricted, with HLA associations seemingly driven largely by CMV exposure.

Worth noting for this clone: Its antigen target is currently unknown. No much larger clone is present one base from it, and per-base qualities are unavailable.

The cohort consisted of 666 healthy bone marrow donors. At the time of sampling, all cohort members were nominally healthy, though unrecorded immune exposures were likely present. The donor was CMV seropositive and belonged to the group of about 290 seropositive cohort members. A peripheral blood sample was provided by each donor, and peripheral blood mononuclear cells were used for TCR beta sequencing. The Qiagen DNeasy Blood Extraction Kit was used to extract genomic DNA from the blood cell samples. Library preparation employed the immunoSEQ multiplex PCR assay. The multiplex PCR relied on a mix of 60 forward primers for TCR Vbeta segments and 13 reverse primers for TCR Jbeta segments. A multiplex PCR assay on genomic DNA amplified the CDR3 region of rearranged TCR beta genes. The Illumina HiSeq System was used to sequence the amplified TCR beta libraries as 87-base-pair reads. The published analysis was carried out like this. Across the 500 to 700 repertoires, a later analysis counted tens of millions of unique TCR beta chains, 9.5 million to 13 million of which were shared by at least two donors. A nearest-neighbor algorithm error-corrected the raw reads and collapsed the reads into unique sequences, merging closely related sequences to remove PCR and sequencing errors. Alignment of CDR3 sequences to IMGT reference sequences was used to assign V, D and J gene segments. Each retained sequence needed at least a six-nucleotide match to both a V gene segment and a J gene segment. Rearrangements were classified as productive when the CDR3 lacked stop codons and remained in frame with V and J, and all other rearrangements were classified as non-productive. CDR3 was defined by IMGT convention, running from the second conserved V-encoded cysteine to the conserved J-encoded phenylalanine. In an earlier analysis of 550 to 650 of the donors, sequences lacking an unambiguous match to a single V gene segment were excluded. In an earlier analysis of some 590 of the donors, a V segment was called functional when productive rearrangements were above 56.7%, and segregating when the standard deviation between donors exceeded 5%. To diagnose cytomegalovirus status from the catalog of TCR beta chain sequences, a statistical classification framework was built. A later analysis assigned V and J genes by comparing TCR nucleotide sequences with IMGT/GENE-DB human TR gene sequences. The TCRdist pipeline was used in a later analysis to assign CDR3 sequences and most-parsimonious VDJ recombination scenarios. A later analysis defined each TCR beta chain by its CDR3 amino acid sequence plus V-gene family, and excluded reads lacking a unique V-gene family. As a way to deal with suspected cross-contamination and a sequencing artifact, a later analysis dropped nearly 600 nucleotide sequences that were highly shared and had low generation probability. In a later analysis, a clonal expansion index for each public chain was calculated from normalized within-repertoire ranks of inferred template counts. Generation probabilities in a later analysis came from a VDJ recombination model fitted to out-of-frame rearrangements, and those results were checked against IGoR. Hypergeometric tests were used in a later analysis to score TCR-TCR, TCR-HLA and TCR-CMV co-occurrence, with a repertoire-size bias correction applied to the TCR pairs. In a later analysis, false discovery rates were estimated by permuting HLA or CMV assignments 20 times. In a later analysis, co-occurring TCRs were grouped using DBSCAN, with TCRdist sequence similarity added in when clustering inside HLA-allele-positive subsets. Co-occurrence clustering excluded repertoires with fewer than 30,000 or more than 120,000 public chains, plus five with anomalous nucleotide sharing. TCRdb took this table from immuneACCESS and kept in-frame rearrangements with V and J called. Such tables lack part of the clones; where checked against another copy, unresolved V genes explain under half of the gap, and the rest is unexplained. V and J calls and clone size come straight from that table; D and trimming were deduced from the DNA. This sample holds about 59,000 clones; about 81% were observed only once. The top ten clonotypes cover 6% to 7% of the sample.

This sequence originates from a man in his thirties or forties in good health and CMV-seropositive. Sequenced: PBMCs.

The DNA sequence is TGTGCCAGTAGTATGACAGTGGAGCAGGGGGAGCTGTTTTTT. It is translated as CASSMTVEQGELFF. The rearranged chain carries TRBV19 and TRBJ2-2; matching of 5 bases hints at TRBD1 as the D gene. V drops 3 bases and J drops 8 bases, leaving 13 bases in between. Inclusive of the bounding cysteine and phenylalanine, the CDR3 is 14 residues long. The sequence is cut down to CDR3 DNA, 42 bases in frame from base 1. For CDR1 and CDR2, the germline V gene (reference sequence) lists LNHDA and SQIVND. Full variable domain (CDR3 extended with the reference TRBV19 and TRBJ2-2 proteins): DGGITQSPKYLFRKEGQNVTLSCEQNLNHDAMYWYRQDPGQGLRLIYYSQIVNDFQKGDIAEGYSVSREKKESFPLTVTSAQKNPTAFYLCASSMTVEQGELFFGEGSRLTVL.